This TCR beta chain stems from a study of cytomegalovirus exposure and HLA in healthy donors. Whole-study context: Unique TCRs numbering around 85 million, obtained from HLA-typed donors, made up an early data release.

Study-wide results and limits: According to a later analysis, donors in an Asian-associated ancestry cluster reportedly had fewer N-insertions than the roughly 670-donor mean. By HLA locus, TCR association rates varied in a later analysis, with DRB1 showing the most and HLA-C the fewest.

A multiplex PCR was run with 60 Vbeta primers and 13 Jbeta primers. The authors' processing: About 11 million of tens of millions of unique TCR beta chains were shared, per a later count. This table comes from immunoSEQ multiplex PCR, and its TCRdb copy is limited to in-frame clones, with some not included. V, J and clone size reflect that table, while D and trimming were determined from the DNA. The sample has a few hundred thousand clones, roughly 70% seen once. This clone came up a few times. Its matching antigen is unknown. From germline, CDR1 is SGDLS and CDR2 YYNGEE. J was trimmed by 7 bases and V by 4 bases; bases with no gene match: 6. The CDR3 has 15 residues.

Sequenced material: PBMCs. The chain links TRBV9 to TRBJ1-6; 9 positions match TRBD1. The clonotype was recovered from a female donor in good health and CMV-seronegative. CDR3 bases: TGTGCCAGCAGCCCCCGGACAGGGGCAAATTCACCCCTCCACTTT. This codes for CASSPRTGANSPLHF.